The present T cell receptor beta chain was sequenced within a study of blood T cell repertoires in COVID-19. Background on the study: T cells, B-cell-depleted T cells, or PBMCs supplied cDNA or gDNA.

In germline, CDR1 is SNHLY, CDR2 FYNNEI. Trimming took 6 bases from V and 7 from J; bases not matched to a gene: 8. This CDR3 comprises 14 residues. Original processing notes: It was from reference gene primer amplification that nucleated cell counts were estimated. The data were produced by immunoSEQ multiplex PCR, yet TCRdb's version contains in-frame clones alone and is incomplete. For V, J and clone size, that table is used; D and trimming come from the DNA. The repertoire holds 90,000 or so clones, around 72% seen once, with roughly 14% in the top ten. The sample taken for sequencing was peripheral blood. This receptor was identified in a woman of 80 years or more with acute or convalescent COVID-19. The rearrangement uses TRBV2 and TRBJ2-2; 7 nucleotides align to TRBD1. The CDR3 coding sequence is TGTGCCAGCAGGGTGGACAGGCTGGGCGGGGAGCTGTTTTTT. Translation gives CASRVDRLGGELFF.